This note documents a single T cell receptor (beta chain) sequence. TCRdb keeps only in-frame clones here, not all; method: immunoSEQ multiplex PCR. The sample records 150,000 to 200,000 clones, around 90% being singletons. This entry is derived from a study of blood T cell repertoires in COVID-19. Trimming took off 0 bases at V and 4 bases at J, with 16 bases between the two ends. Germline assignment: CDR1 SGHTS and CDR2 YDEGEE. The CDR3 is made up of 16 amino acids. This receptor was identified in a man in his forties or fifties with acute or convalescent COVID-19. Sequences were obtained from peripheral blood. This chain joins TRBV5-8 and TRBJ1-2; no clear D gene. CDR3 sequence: CASSLESIRGGYGYTF. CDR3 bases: TGTGCCAGCAGCTTGGAAAGTATCCGGGGAGGCTATGGCTACACCTTC.